The sequence of this T cell receptor (beta chain) was determined in a study of T cell responses to AZD1222 COVID-19 vaccine. Study-level background: Recipients boosted at about 4 weeks or about 12 weeks are pooled. Study-level points and caveats: Possibly, clonal diversity was underestimated; donors were largely white British and included more females. Baseline serology detected seropositivity in only 6 or 7 AZD1222 recipients.

Germline V gene sequence: CDR1 LNHNV, CDR2 YYDKDF (reference sequence). CDR3 length: 15 residues. V was clipped by 0 bases and J by 3 bases, with 11 bases between them. Points on this clone: What it binds is not known.

TCRdb's copy holds only in-frame clones and misses some; the assay was immunoSEQ multiplex PCR. The sample shows some 120,000 clones, roughly nine tenths of them seen only once. The genes are TRBV15 and TRBJ1-2; no firm D call. The receptor was isolated from an adult in good health. Specimen: peripheral blood, collected on day 0 of AZD1222 vaccination. The CDR3 DNA sequence: TGTGCCACCAGCAGAGAACTGGGAGATTACTATGGCTACACCTTC. Its protein product is CATSRELGDYYGYTF.